The 21 T cell receptor beta chains below come from one sample, sequenced in a study of cytomegalovirus exposure and HLA in healthy donors (dated by TCRdb to between 2016 and 2019). The library was built by means of the immunoSEQ multiplex PCR assay. The multiplex PCR relied on a mix of 60 forward primers for TCR Vbeta segments and 13 reverse primers for TCR Jbeta segments. TCRdb limited this immuneACCESS table to in-frame rearrangements with V and J called. A share of clones is missing; checked studies link under half to unresolved V genes, and the rest is unexplained. This sample has about 96,000 clones in its table, and roughly three quarters of those were observed once. Approximately 2.6% of the sample goes to the ten largest clones. Sequences were obtained from PBMCs. The receptors originated from a man aged 30-40 years in good health and CMV-seronegative.

The chain uses TRBV7-9 and TRBJ1-4; 9 bases agree with TRBD1. The ends lost 3 bases at V and 6 bases at J; junction bases unmatched: 5. This CDR3 comprises 15 residues. Per the germline V gene, CDR1 is SEHNR and CDR2 is FQNEAQ (reference sequence). CDR3 sequence reads: CASSFTGGWYEKLFF. DNA for the CDR3: TGTGCCAGCAGCTTCACAGGGGGCTGGTATGAAAAACTGTTTTTT.

J is TRBJ2-1 and V is TRBV28, with D possibly being TRBD1 (6 bases). The CDR3 has 16 residues. With 6 bases removed from V and 4 bases from J, the gap between germline ends came to 19 bases. CDR1 MDHEN and CDR2 SYDVKM come from the germline V gene. In nucleotides, the CDR3 is TGTGCCAGCAGGATTGGAATCGGACAGATATACAATGAGCAGTTCTTC. Protein sequence: CASRIGIGQIYNEQFF.

The chain couples TRBV5-4 to TRBJ2-3; 12 nucleotides align to TRBD1. The J segment lost 4 bases and the V segment lost 4 bases, leaving 7 bases of the junction unmatched. The CDR3 runs 16 residues. Germline V lookup: CDR1 SGHNT, CDR2 YYREEE (reference sequence). CDR3 sequence: CASSPGGTGGADTQYF. DNA of the CDR3: TGTGCCAGCAGCCCAGGTGGGACAGGGGGCGCAGATACGCAGTATTTT.

This clone was recorded once. The chain joins TRBV18 to TRBJ2-7, with D uncertain. Trimming cost V 1 base and J 6 bases, with 22 bases left between them. This CDR3 has 17 amino acids. Germline V CDR1 and CDR2: KGHSH, LQKENI. The CDR3 here is CASSPLGSRSPFGEQYF. Here the CDR3 DNA reads TGTGCCAGCTCACCACTGGGTAGCAGATCCCCATTTGGCGAGCAGTACTTC.

In its sample, this clone was seen a few times. V usage is TRBV4-1 and J usage is TRBJ1-2; 9 bases map to TRBD1. V trimming: 2 bases; J trimming: 1 base; junction bases outside the gene matches: 8. From germline, CDR1 is MGHRA and CDR2 YSYEKL. The CDR3 length is 17 residues. Here the CDR3 DNA reads TGCGCCAGCAGCCAACAGGGACAGGGACTTTTTAACTATGGCTACACCTTC. Encoded protein: CASSQQGQGLFNYGYTF.

The V and J genes are TRBV11-2 and TRBJ1-5; possible D gene TRBD1, 6 bases. V was shortened by 5 bases and J by 5 bases, with 10 bases between the two germline ends. The CDR3 totals 13 residues. CDR1 and CDR2 from the germline V gene are SGHAT and FQNNGV. Here the CDR3 DNA reads TGTGCCAGCAGCAGACAGGAGGATCAGCCCCAGCATTTT. This translates into CASSRQEDQPQHF. The variable domain in full, completed from reference TRBV11-2 and TRBJ1-5, reads EAGVAQSPRYKIIEKRQSVAFWCNPISGHATLYWYQQILGQGPKLLIQFQNNGVVDDSQLPKDRFSAERLKGVDSTLKIQPAKLEDSAVYLCASSRQEDQPQHFGDGTRLSIL.

This chain joins TRBV10-3 and TRBJ2-7; 7 nucleotides agree with TRBD2. After removal of 7 bases from V and 5 bases from J, the junction contained 11 bases not matched to a gene. CDR1 and CDR2 from the germline V gene are ENHRY and SYGVKD. CDR3 length: 14 residues. The CDR3 nucleotides read TGTGCCATCACCGAGGGCAGGGAGGGAGACGAGCAGTACTTC. It yields the protein CAITEGREGDEQYF.

The rearrangement links TRBV2 to TRBJ2-3; TRBD1 aligns across 7 bases. Per the germline V gene, CDR1 is SNHLY and CDR2 is FYNNEI. CDR3 length: 14 residues. The V segment lost 5 bases and the J segment 6 bases; nucleotides outside the gene matches: 8. The CDR3: CASSIRTGSDTQYF. DNA for the CDR3: TGTGCCAGCAGTATCCGGACAGGTTCGGATACGCAGTATTTT.

V gene TRBV7-8 combines with J gene TRBJ1-1, with 8 bases that match TRBD1. The CDR3 loop spans 14 amino acids. V lost 2 bases and J lost 4; bases outside the gene matches: 3. CDR1 is SGHVS and CDR2 is FQNEAQ in the germline V gene. The CDR3 is CASSLITGGTEAFF. CDR3 DNA sequence: TGTGCCAGCAGCTTAATAACAGGGGGCACTGAAGCTTTCTTT. The full variable domain, completed using reference TRBV7-8 and TRBJ1-1, is GAGVSQSPRYKVAKRGQDVALRCDPISGHVSLFWYQQALGQGPEFLTYFQNEAQLDKSGLPSDRFFAERPEGSVSTLKIQRTQQEDSAVYLCASSLITGGTEAFFGQGTRLTVV.

The gene calls are TRBV6-5 and TRBJ2-1; D is ambiguous. V was trimmed by 2 bases and J by 4 bases, leaving 12 bases between them. The CDR3 is 15 amino acids. Germline CDR1 MNHEY, CDR2 SVGAGI. The CDR3 DNA follows: TGTGCCAGCAGTTACGCCCCTTTTGAGTACAATGAGCAGTTCTTC. It yields the protein CASSYAPFEYNEQFF.

The chain couples TRBV19 to TRBJ2-4, with TRBD1 matching 7 bases. Looked up from germline, CDR1 is LNHDA and CDR2 is SQIVND (reference sequence). The CDR3 contains 15 residues. With V trimmed by 8 bases and J by 0 bases, 7 bases remained unmatched. CDR3 coding DNA: TGTGCCAGTCGGGACAGTACTCTAGCCAAAAACATTCAGTACTTC. Protein sequence: CASRDSTLAKNIQYF.

V and J are TRBV5-1 and TRBJ1-1; the D gene is possibly TRBD1 (5 bases). The CDR3 sequence is 13 residues long. CDR1 is SGHRS, CDR2 YFSETQ, per germline. V was shortened by 5 bases and J by 6 bases, with 14 bases between the two germline ends. The CDR3 sequence is CASSSGPGAEAFF. CDR3 DNA: TGCGCCAGCAGTTCAGGGCCAGGCGCTGAAGCTTTCTTT.

This clone has more than one count but fewer than ten. The rearrangement links TRBV7-3 to TRBJ2-7; D gene unclear. The CDR3 is 11 amino acids. CDR1 and CDR2 from the germline V gene are SGHTA and FQGTGA. The V and J ends lost 5 bases and 1 base respectively, with 3 bases between them. DNA for the CDR3: TGTGCCAGCAGCCCATCCTACGAGCAGTACTTC. Protein product: CASSPSYEQYF.

The J gene is TRBJ1-3, the V gene TRBV30; D unclear. This CDR3 contains 13 residues. V dropped 5 bases and J dropped 2 bases, with 10 bases sitting between them. CDR1 and CDR2 from the germline V gene are GTSNPN and SVGIG (reference sequence). The CDR3 reads CAWSTVAGNTIYF. The CDR3 DNA reads TGTGCCTGGTCTACAGTGGCTGGAAACACCATATATTTT.

J is TRBJ1-1 and V is TRBV7-2; D possibly corresponds to TRBD1 (6 bases). The V and J ends lost 1 base and 4 bases respectively, with 10 bases between them. The CDR3 contains 14 residues. Germline CDR1 and CDR2: SGHTA and FQGNSA. CDR3 in amino acids: CASSLVDRFTEAFF. The CDR3, as DNA: TGTGCCAGCAGCTTAGTCGACAGGTTCACTGAAGCTTTCTTT.

This rearrangement joins TRBV5-1 to TRBJ1-1; 12 bases match TRBD1. The CDR3 has 18 amino acids. The V gene end was trimmed by 4 bases and the J gene end by 2 bases; junction bases not matched to a gene: 12. The germline V gene encodes CDR1 SGHRS and CDR2 YFSETQ. CDR3 in amino acids: CASSPKGTGGAGNTEAFF. CDR3 sequence (DNA): TGCGCCAGCAGCCCGAAAGGGACAGGGGGCGCGGGTAACACTGAAGCTTTCTTT.

The chain joins TRBV10-2 to TRBJ2-1; perhaps TRBD1 as D (6 bases). V lost 3 bases, J lost 3 bases, and 18 bases lay in between. The CDR3 runs 17 residues. CDR1 is WSHSY, CDR2 SAAADI, per germline. The CDR3 region is CASSDLPPGHLYNEQFF. In nucleotides, the CDR3 is TGCGCCAGCAGTGACCTTCCCCCGGGACATCTCTACAATGAGCAGTTCTTC.

This chain connects TRBV18 to TRBJ1-1; D unresolved. The CDR3 length is 14 residues. Looked up from germline, CDR1 is KGHSH and CDR2 is LQKENI. Between the trimmed V and J ends, which lost 6 bases and 2 bases, there was a span of 13 bases. CDR3 amino acids: CASSAREGNTEAFF. The CDR3 DNA is TGTGCCAGCTCGGCGAGGGAAGGTAACACTGAAGCTTTCTTT.

This clone was seen more than once but under ten times. This chain links TRBV5-1 with TRBJ2-3, with TRBD1 matching over 8 bases. Germline V gene lookup returns CDR1 SGHRS and CDR2 YFSETQ. CDR3 length: 14 residues. V was clipped by 3 bases and J by 5 bases; unmatched bases: 5. CDR3: CASSSTGVEDTQYF. In nucleotides, the CDR3 is TGCGCCAGCAGCTCGACAGGGGTTGAAGATACGCAGTATTTT.

The chain is built from TRBV27 and TRBJ2-7; D may be TRBD1 (5 bases). Germline-derived CDR1 and CDR2 are MNHEY and SMNVEV (reference sequence). Trimming removed 4 bases from V and 7 bases from J, with 11 bases in between. CDR3 length: 12 amino acids. CDR3 residues: CASSSQGTEQYF. The CDR3 bases are TGTGCCAGCAGTTCCCAGGGAACGGAGCAGTACTTC.

The gene calls are TRBV23-1 and TRBJ2-3, with 11 bases fitting TRBD1. TRBV23-1 is reported as an ORF; its role is uncertain. V gave up 7 bases and J gave up 5 bases; unmatched junction bases: 5. The CDR3 runs to 14 residues. CDR3 in amino acids: CASIRTGGKDTQYF. The DNA for the CDR3 is TGCGCCAGCATTAGGACAGGGGGCAAAGATACGCAGTATTTT.